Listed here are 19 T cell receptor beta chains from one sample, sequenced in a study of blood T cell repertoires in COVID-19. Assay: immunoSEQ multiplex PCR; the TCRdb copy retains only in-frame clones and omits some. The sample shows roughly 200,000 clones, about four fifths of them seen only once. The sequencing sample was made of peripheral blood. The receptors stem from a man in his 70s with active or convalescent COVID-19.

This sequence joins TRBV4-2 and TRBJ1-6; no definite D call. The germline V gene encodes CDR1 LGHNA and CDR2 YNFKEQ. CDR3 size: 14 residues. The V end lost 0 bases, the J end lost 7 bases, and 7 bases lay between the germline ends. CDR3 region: CASSQERINSPLHF. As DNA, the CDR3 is TGTGCCAGCAGCCAAGAGAGGATCAATTCACCCCTCCACTTT.

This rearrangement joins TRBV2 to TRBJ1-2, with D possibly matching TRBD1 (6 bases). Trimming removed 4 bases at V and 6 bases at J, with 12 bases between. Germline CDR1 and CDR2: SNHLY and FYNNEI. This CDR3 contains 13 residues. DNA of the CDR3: TGTGCCAGCAGTGGAATACAGGGTCATGGCTACACCTTC. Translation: CASSGIQGHGYTF.

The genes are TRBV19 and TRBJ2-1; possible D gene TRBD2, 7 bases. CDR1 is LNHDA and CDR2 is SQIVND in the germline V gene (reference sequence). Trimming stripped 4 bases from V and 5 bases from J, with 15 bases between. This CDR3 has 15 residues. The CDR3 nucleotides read TGTGCCAGTAGTAAGGGGGGGGTCCCCAACAATGAGCAGTTCTTC. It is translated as CASSKGGVPNNEQFF.

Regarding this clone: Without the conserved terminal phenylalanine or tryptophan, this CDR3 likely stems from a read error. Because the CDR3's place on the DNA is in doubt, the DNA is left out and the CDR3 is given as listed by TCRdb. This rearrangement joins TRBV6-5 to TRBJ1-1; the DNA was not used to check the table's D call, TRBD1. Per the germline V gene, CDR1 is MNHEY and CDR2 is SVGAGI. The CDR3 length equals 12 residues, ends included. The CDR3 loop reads CASSGPGQGMFV.

This CDR3 is CASSELATGGYKTEAFF. CDR3 in DNA: TGCGCCAGCAGTGAGCTTGCGACAGGGGGTTACAAGACTGAAGCTTTCTTT. This chain links TRBV10-2 with TRBJ1-1; 9 bases line up with TRBD1. The germline CDR1 and CDR2 sequences are WSHSY and SAAADI. This CDR3 region has 17 residues. J was trimmed by 5 bases and V by 2 bases; bases with no gene match: 12.

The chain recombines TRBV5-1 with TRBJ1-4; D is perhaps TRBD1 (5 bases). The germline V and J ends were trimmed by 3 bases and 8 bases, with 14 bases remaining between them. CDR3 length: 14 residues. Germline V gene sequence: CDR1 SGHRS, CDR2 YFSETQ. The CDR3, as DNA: TGCGCCAGCAGCTCGGGGGTATCGGGCGAAAAACTGTTTTTT. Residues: CASSSGVSGEKLFF.

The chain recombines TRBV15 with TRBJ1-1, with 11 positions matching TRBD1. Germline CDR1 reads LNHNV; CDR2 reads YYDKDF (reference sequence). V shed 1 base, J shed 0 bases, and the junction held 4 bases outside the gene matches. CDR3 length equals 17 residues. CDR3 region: CATSRVPGQGVNTEAFF. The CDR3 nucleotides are TGTGCCACCAGCAGAGTCCCGGGACAGGGGGTGAACACTGAAGCTTTCTTT. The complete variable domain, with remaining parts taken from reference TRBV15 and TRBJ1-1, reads DAMVIQNPRYQVTQFGKPVTLSCSQTLNHNVMYWYQQKSSQAPKLLFHYYDKDFNNEADTPDNFQSRRPNTSFCFLDIRSPGLGDTAMYLCATSRVPGQGVNTEAFFGQGTRLTVV.

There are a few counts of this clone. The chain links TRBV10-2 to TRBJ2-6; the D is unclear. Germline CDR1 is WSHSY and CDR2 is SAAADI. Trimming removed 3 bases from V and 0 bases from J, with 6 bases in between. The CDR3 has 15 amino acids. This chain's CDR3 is CASSDRASGANVLTF. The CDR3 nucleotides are TGCGCCAGCAGTGATCGCGCCTCTGGGGCCAACGTCCTGACTTTC.

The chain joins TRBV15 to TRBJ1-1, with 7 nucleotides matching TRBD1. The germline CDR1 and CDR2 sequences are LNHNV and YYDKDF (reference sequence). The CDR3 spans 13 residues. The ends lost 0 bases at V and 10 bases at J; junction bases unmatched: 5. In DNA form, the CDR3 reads TGTGCCACCAGCAGAGAGAGGAGGGGGCGAGCTTTCTTT. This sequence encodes CATSRERRGRAFF. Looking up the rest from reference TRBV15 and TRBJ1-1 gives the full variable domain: DAMVIQNPRYQVTQFGKPVTLSCSQTLNHNVMYWYQQKSSQAPKLLFHYYDKDFNNEADTPDNFQSRRPNTSFCFLDIRSPGLGDTAMYLCATSRERRGRAFFGQGTRLTVV.

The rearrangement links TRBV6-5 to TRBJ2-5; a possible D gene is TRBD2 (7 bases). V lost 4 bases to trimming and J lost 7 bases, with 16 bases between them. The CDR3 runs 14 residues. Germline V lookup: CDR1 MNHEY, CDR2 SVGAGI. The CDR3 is CASSWSREGGTQYF. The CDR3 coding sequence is TGTGCCAGCAGTTGGTCCAGGGAGGGGGGGACCCAGTACTTC.

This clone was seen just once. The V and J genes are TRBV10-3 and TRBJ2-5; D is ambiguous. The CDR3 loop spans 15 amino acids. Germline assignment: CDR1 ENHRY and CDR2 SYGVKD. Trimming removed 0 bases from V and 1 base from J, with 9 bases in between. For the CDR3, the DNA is TGTGCCATCAGTGAGTCAAGAGGTTCCCAAGAGACCCAGTACTTC. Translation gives CAISESRGSQETQYF.

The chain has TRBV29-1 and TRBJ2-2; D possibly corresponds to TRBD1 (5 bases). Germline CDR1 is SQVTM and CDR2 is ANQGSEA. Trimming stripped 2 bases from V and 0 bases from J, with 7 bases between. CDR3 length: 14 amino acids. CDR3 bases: TGCAGCGTTGAACGACAGCCGAACACCGGGGAGCTGTTTTTT. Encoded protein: CSVERQPNTGELFF.

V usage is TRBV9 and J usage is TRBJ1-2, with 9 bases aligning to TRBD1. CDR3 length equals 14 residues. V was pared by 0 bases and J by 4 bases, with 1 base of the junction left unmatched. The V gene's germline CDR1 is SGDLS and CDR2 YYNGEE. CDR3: CASSVEQGAYGYTF. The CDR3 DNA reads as TGTGCCAGCAGCGTAGAACAGGGGGCCTATGGCTACACCTTC. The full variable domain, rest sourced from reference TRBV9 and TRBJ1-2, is DSGVTQTPKHLITATGQRVTLRCSPRSGDLSVYWYQQSLDQGLQFLIQYYNGEERAKGNILERFSAQQFPDLHSELNLSSLELGDSALYFCASSVEQGAYGYTFGSGTRLTVV.

This chain's CDR3 is CASSFRAYGYTF. The CDR3 bases are TGTGCCAGCAGCTTCAGGGCCTATGGCTACACCTTC. The V call is TRBV11-2, the J call TRBJ1-2, with D perhaps TRBD1 (5 bases). The CDR3 is made up of 12 amino acids. V shed 3 bases and J shed 4 bases, with 6 bases lying between them. Germline CDR1 SGHAT, CDR2 FQNNGV.

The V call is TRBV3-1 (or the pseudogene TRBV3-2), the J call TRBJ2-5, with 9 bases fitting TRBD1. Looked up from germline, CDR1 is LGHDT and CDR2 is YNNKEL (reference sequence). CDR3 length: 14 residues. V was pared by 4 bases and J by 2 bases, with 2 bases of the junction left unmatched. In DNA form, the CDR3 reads TGTGCCAGCAGCCGGGACAGGGAACAAGAGACCCAGTACTTC. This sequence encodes CASSRDREQETQYF.

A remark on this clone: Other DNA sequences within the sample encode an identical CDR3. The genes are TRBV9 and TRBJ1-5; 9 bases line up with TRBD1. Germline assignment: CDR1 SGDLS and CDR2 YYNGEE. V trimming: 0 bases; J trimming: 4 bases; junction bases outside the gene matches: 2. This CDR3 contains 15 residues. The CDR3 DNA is TGTGCCAGCAGCGTAGGACAGGGGGTGAATCAGCCCCAGCATTTT. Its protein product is CASSVGQGVNQPQHF.

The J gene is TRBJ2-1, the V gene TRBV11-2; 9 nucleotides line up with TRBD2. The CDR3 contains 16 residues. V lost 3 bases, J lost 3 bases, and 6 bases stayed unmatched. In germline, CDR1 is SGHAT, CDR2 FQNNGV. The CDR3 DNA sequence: TGTGCCAGCAGCTTTTTAGCGGGAGAAGTCTACAATGAGCAGTTCTTC. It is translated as CASSFLAGEVYNEQFF.

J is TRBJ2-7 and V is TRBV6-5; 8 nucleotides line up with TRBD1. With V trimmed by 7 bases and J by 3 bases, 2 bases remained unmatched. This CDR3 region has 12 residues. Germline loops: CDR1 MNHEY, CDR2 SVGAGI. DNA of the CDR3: TGTGCCAGCATAACAGGGGGCTACGAGCAGTACTTC. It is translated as CASITGGYEQYF.

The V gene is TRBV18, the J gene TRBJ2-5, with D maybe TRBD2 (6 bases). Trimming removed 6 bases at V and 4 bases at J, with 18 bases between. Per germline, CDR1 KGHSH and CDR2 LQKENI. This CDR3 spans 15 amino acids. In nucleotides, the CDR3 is TGTGCCAGCTCTCCTCTCGCGGTGGGAGGAGAGACCCAGTACTTC. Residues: CASSPLAVGGETQYF.